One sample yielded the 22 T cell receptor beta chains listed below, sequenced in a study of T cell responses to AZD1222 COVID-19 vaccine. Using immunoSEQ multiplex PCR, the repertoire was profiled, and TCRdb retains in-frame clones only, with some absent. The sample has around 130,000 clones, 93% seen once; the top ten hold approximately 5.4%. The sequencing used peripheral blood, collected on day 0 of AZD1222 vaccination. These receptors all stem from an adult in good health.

CDR3 in DNA: TGTGCCAGCAGCCAAGGGGCGGCGTTTTCCGGCTACACCTTC. It encodes CASSQGAAFSGYTF. The J gene is TRBJ1-2, the V gene TRBV3-1 (or the pseudogene TRBV3-2); D not certain. V lost 1 base to trimming and J lost 8 bases, with 14 bases between them. Per the germline V gene, CDR1 is LGHDT and CDR2 is YNNKEL (reference sequence). CDR3 length: 14 residues.

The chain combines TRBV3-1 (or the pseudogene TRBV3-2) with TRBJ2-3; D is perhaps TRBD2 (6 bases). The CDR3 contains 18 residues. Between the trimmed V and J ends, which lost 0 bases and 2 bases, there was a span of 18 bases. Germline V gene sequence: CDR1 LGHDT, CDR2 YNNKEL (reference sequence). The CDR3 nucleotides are TGTGCCAGCAGCCAAGATCGGGGGTTGTGGGGAAACACAGATACGCAGTATTTT. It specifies CASSQDRGLWGNTDTQYF.

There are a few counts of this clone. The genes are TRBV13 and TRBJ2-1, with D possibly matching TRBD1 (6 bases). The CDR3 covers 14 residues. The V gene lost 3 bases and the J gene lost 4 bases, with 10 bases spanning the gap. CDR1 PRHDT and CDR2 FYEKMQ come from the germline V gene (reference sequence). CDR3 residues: CASSFQTGYNEQFF. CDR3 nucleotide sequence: TGTGCCAGCAGCTTTCAAACAGGGTACAATGAGCAGTTCTTC.

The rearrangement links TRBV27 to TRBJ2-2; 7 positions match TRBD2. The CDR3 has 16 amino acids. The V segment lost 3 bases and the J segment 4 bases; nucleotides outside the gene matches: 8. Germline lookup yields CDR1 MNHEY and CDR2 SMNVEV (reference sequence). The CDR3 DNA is TGTGCCAGCAGTTTGTGGACTAGGCTGAGCACCGGGGAGCTGTTTTTT. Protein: CASSLWTRLSTGELFF.

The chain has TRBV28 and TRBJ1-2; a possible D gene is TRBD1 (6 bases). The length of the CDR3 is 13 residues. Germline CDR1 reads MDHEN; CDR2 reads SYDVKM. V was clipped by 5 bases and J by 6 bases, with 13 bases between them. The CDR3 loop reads CASSKRGRHGYTF. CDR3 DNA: TGTGCCAGCAGTAAGCGGGGGCGGCATGGCTACACCTTC.

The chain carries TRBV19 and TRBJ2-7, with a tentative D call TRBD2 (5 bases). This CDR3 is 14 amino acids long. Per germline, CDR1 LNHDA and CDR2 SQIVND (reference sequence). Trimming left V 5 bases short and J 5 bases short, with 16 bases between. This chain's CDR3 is CASSLSTAVNEQYF. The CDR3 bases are TGTGCCAGTAGTCTAAGCACAGCGGTCAACGAGCAGTACTTC.

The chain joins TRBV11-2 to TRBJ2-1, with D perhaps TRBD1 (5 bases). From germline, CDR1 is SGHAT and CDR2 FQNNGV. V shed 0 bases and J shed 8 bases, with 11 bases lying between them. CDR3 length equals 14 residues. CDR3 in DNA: TGTGCCAGCAGCTTAGATCGGGCAGGGCATGAGCAGTTCTTC. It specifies CASSLDRAGHEQFF.

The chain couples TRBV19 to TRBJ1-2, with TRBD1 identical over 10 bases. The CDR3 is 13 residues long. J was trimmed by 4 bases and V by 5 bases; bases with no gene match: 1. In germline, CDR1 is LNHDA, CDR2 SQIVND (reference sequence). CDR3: CASSGTGAYGYTF. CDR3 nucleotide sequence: TGTGCCAGTAGTGGGACAGGGGCCTATGGCTACACCTTC.

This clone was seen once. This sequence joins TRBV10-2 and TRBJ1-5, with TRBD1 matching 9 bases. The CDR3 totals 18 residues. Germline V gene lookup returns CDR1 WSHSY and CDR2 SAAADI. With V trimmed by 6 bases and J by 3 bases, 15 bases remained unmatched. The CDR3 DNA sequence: TGCGCCAGCAGGAGAACGGGACAGGGATTCACGGACAATCAGCCCCAGCATTTT. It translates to CASRRTGQGFTDNQPQHF.

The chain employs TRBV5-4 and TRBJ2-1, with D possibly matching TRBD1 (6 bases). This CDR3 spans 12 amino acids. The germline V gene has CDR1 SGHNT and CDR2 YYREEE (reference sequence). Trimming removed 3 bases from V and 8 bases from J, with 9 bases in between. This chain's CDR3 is CASSWGRDEQFF. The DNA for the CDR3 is TGTGCCAGCAGCTGGGGGCGGGATGAGCAGTTCTTC.

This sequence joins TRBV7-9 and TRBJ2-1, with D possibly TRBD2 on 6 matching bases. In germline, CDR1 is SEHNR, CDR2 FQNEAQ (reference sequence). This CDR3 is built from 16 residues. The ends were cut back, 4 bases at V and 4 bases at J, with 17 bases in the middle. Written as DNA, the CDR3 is TGTGCCAGCAGCTCCCCTCGGGACTCAGTGTACAATGAGCAGTTCTTC. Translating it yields CASSSPRDSVYNEQFF.

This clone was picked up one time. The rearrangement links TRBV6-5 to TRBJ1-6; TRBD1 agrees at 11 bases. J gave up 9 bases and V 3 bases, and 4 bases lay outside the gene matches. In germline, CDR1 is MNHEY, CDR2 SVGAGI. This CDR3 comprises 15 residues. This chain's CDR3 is CASSYAGTGGSPLHF. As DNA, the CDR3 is TGTGCCAGCAGTTATGCTGGGACAGGGGGTTCACCCCTCCACTTT.

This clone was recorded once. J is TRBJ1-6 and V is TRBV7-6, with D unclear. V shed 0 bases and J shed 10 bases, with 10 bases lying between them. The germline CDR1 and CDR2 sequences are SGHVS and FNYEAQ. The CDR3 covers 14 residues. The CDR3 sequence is CASSLAGFGSPLHF. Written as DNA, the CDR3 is TGTGCCAGCAGCTTAGCAGGGTTCGGGTCACCCCTCCACTTT.

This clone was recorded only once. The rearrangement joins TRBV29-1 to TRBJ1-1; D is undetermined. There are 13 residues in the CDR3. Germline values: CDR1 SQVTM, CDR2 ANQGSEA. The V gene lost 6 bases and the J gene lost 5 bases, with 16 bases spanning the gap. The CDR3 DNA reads TGCAGCGTCAAGGGTCTGGTTCCGACTGAAGCTTTCTTT. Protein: CSVKGLVPTEAFF. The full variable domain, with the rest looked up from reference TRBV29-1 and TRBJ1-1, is SAVISQKPSRDICQRGTSLTIQCQVDSQVTMMFWYRQQPGQSLTLIATANQGSEATYESGFVIDKFPISRPNLTFSTLTVSNMSPEDSSIYLCSVKGLVPTEAFFGQGTRLTVV.

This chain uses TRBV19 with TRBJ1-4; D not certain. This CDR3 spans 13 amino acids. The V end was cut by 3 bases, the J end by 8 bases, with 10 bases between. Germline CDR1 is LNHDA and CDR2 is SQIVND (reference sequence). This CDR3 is CASSMDAWEKLFF. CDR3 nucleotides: TGTGCCAGTAGTATGGACGCGTGGGAAAAACTGTTTTTT.

CDR3 protein: CASSINPYSNQPQHF. The CDR3 DNA reads TGTGCCAGCAGCATCAACCCATATAGCAATCAGCCCCAGCATTTT. The V gene is TRBV6-2 or TRBV6-3, the J gene TRBJ1-5; D is ambiguous. Germline V gene sequence: CDR1 MNHEY, CDR2 SVGEGT. The V and J ends lost 6 bases and 0 bases respectively, with 12 bases between them. The CDR3 is 15 amino acids.

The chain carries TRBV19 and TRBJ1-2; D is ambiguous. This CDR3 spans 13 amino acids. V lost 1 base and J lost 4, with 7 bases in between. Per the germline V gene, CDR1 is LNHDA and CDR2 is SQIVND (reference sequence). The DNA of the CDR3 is TGTGCCAGTAGTATAGGAAGGAGCTATGGCTACACCTTC. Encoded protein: CASSIGRSYGYTF.

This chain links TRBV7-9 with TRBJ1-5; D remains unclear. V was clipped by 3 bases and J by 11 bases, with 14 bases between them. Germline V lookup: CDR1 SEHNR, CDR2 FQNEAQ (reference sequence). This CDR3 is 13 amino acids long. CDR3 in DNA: TGTGCCAGCAGCTTGGACTCCATTACAGCCCAGCATTTT. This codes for CASSLDSITAQHF.

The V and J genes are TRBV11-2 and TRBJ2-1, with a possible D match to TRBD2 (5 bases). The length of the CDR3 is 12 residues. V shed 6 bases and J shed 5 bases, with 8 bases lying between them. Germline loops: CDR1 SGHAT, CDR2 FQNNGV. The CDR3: CASRARDNEQFF. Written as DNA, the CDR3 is TGTGCCAGCAGAGCGAGGGACAATGAGCAGTTCTTC.

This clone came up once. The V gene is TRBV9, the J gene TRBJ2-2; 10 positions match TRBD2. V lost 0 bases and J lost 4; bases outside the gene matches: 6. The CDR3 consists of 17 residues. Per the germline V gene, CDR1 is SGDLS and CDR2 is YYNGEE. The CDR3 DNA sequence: TGTGCCAGCAGCGTAGTCCCTAGCGGGGGACTCACCGGGGAGCTGTTTTTT. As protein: CASSVVPSGGLTGELFF.

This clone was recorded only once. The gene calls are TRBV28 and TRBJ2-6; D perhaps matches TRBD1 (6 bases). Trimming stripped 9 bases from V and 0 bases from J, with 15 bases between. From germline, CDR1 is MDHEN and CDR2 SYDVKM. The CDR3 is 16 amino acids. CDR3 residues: CASSQGRLSGANVLTF. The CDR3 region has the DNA TGTGCCAGTAGCCAGGGGCGGCTCTCTGGGGCCAACGTCCTGACTTTC.

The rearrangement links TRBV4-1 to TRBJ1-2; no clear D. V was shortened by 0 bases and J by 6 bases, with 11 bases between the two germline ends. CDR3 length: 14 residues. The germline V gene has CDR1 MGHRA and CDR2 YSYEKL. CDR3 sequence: CASSQDAVWDGYTF. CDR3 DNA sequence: TGCGCCAGCAGCCAAGATGCGGTATGGGATGGCTACACCTTC.